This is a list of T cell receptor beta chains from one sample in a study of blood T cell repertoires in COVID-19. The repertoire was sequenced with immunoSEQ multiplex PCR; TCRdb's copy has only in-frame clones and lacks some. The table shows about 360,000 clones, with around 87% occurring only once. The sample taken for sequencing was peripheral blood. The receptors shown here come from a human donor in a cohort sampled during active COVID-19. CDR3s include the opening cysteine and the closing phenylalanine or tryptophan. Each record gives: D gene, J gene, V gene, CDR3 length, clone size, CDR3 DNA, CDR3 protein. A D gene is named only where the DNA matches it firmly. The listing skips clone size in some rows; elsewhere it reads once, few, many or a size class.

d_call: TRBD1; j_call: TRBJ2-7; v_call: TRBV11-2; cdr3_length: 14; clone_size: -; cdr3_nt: TGTGCCAGCAGCCTACAGGGGCCGGACTACGAGCAGTACTTC; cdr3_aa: CASSLQGPDYEQYF
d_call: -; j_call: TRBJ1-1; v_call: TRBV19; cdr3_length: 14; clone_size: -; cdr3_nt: TGTGCCAGTAGCATTGCGGGGCTTAACACTGAAGCTTTCTTT; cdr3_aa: CASSIAGLNTEAFF
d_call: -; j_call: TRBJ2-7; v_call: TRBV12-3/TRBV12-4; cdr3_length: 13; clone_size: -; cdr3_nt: TGTGCCACTTGCGCGGACAGTTCTTACGAGCAGTACTTC; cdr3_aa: CATCADSSYEQYF
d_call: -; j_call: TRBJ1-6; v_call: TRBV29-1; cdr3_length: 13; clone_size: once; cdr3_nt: TGCAGCGTTGGAGGGCCTGATGGTTCACCCCTCCACTTT; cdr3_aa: CSVGGPDGSPLHF
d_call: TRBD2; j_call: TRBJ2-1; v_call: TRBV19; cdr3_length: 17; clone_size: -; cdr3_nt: TGTGCCAGCCAAACAACCGGGGGGTCGCGGACCTACAATGAGCAGTTCTTC; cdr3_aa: CASQTTGGSRTYNEQFF
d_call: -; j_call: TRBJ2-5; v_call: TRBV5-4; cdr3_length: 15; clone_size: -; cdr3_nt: TGTGCCAGCAGCTTAGGGATCACAGGGTCGGAGACCCAGTACTTC; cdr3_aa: CASSLGITGSETQYF
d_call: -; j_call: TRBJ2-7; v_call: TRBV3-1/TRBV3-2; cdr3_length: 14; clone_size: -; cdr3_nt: TGTGCCAGCAGCCAAACGGACGGGGCCTACGAGCAGTACTTC; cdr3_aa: CASSQTDGAYEQYF
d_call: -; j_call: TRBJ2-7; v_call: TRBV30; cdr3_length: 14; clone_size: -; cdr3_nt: TGTGCCTGGAGTCGAGGTCCCCACGGTCACGAGCAGTACTTC; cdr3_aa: CAWSRGPHGHEQYF
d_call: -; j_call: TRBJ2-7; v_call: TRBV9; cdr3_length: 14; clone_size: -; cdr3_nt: TGTGCCAGCAGCGTCGGGGTGGGAACCTACGAGCAGTACTTC; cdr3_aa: CASSVGVGTYEQYF
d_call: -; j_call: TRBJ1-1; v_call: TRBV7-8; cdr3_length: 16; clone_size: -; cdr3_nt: TGTGCCAGCAGCCCCCGTGCGGGGAGGGTACGGACTGAAGCTTTCTTT; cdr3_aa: CASSPRAGRVRTEAFF
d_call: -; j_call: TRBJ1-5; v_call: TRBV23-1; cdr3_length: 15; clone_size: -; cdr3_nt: TGCGCCAGCAGTCAAGGGGGCGACAGTAATCAGCCCCAGCATTTT; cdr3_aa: CASSQGGDSNQPQHF
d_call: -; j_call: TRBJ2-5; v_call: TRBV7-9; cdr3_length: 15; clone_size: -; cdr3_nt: TGTGCCTCCGGAACGGGAAGGACAGTCCAAGAGACCCAGTACTTC; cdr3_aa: CASGTGRTVQETQYF
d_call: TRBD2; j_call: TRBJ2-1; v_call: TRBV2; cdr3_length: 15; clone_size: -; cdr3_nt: TGTGCCAGCTTATTATTAGTGGCGGGGGACAATGAGCAGTTCTTC; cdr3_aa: CASLLLVAGDNEQFF
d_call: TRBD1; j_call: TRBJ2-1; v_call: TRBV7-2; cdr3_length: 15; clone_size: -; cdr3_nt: TGTGCCAGCAGCTTGACAGGGAGCTCCTACAATGAGCAGTTCTTC; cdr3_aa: CASSLTGSSYNEQFF
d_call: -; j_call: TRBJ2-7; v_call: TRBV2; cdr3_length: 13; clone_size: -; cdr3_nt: TGTGCCAGCAGTGGACTGGTATCCTACGAGCAGTACTTC; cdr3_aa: CASSGLVSYEQYF
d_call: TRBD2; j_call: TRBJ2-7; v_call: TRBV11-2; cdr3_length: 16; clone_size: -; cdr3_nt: TGTGCCAGCAGCCGAGGGACTAGCGGGAGGAGGTACGAGCAGTACTTC; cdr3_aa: CASSRGTSGRRYEQYF
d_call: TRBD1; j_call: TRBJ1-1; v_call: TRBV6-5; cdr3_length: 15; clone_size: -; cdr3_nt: TGTGCCAGCAGTAGCCCGGGACAGGGGTACACTGAAGCTTTCTTT; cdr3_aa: CASSSPGQGYTEAFF
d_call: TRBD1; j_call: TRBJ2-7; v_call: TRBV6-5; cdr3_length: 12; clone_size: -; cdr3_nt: TGTGCCAGCGGGACAGAACACTACGAGCAGTACTTC; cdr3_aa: CASGTEHYEQYF
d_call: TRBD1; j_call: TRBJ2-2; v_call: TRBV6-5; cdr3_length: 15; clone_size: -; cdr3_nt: TGTGCCAGCAGGGACCAAACAGGGGGCACCGGGGAGCTGTTTTTT; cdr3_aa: CASRDQTGGTGELFF
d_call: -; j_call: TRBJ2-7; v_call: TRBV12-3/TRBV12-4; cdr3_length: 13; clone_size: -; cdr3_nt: TGTGCCAGCAGCGCCACTAGGTTCTACGAGCAGTACTTC; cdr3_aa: CASSATRFYEQYF
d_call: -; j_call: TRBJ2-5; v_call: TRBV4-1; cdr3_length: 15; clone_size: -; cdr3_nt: TGCGCCAGCAGCCAAGGTTCGACTCCTCAAGAGACCCAGTACTTC; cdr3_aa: CASSQGSTPQETQYF
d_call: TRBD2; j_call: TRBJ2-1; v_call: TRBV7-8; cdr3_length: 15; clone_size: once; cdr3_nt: TGTGCCAGCACCCCAGCGGGAGAACCCTACAATGAGCAGTTCTTC; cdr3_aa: CASTPAGEPYNEQFF
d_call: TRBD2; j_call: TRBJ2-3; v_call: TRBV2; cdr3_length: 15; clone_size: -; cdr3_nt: TGTGCCAGCAGTATTGGGGGGGGTAACACAGATACGCAGTATTTT; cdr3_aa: CASSIGGGNTDTQYF
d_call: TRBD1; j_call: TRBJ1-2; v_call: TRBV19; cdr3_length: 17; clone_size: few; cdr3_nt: TGTGCCAGTAGTAAGGACCGGGACAGGGTTCAAAACTATGGCTACACCTTC; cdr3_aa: CASSKDRDRVQNYGYTF
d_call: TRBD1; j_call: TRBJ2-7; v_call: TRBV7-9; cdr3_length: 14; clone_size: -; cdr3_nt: TGTGCCAGCAGCTCGGACAGGGGAGTGAGTGAGCAGTACTTC; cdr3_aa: CASSSDRGVSEQYF